This T cell receptor (beta chain) appears in the sequencing data of a study of spatial heterogeneity in lung cancer. Whole-study results and caveats: Counts that tracked tumor mutation counts were those of expanded intratumoral alpha and beta TCRs.

The sample's time point: sample taken at primary tumor resection. Donors were 55 to 75 untreated early-stage non-small cell lung cancer patients. Unsorted whole RNA from tumor, nontumor lung or frozen PBMC underwent sequencing. This clonotype was recorded many times. What it recognizes is unknown. This beta chain turned up in a library designed for alpha chains; as an off-target read, its abundance says little. This CDR3 is built from 16 residues. Germline-derived CDR1 and CDR2 are MGHRA and YSYEKL. V was pared by 4 bases and J by 0 bases, with 14 bases between. TCR cDNA molecules were tagged individually, and each one carried a unique molecular identifier. In TCRdb, the 5' RACE reads were re-called with MiXCR into one record per CDR3 protein. The sample lists roughly 6,000 distinct CDR3 sequences, 4.8% occurring once.

The TCR was taken from a male donor with early-stage non-small cell lung cancer. The chain couples TRBV4-1 to TRBJ2-3; D is unresolved. The sample consisted of lung tumor tissue, taken at surgery. This CDR3 reads CASSPNRWASTDTQYF. The CDR3 DNA reads as TGCGCCAGCAGCCCGAATCGGTGGGCTAGCACAGATACGCAGTATTTT.